A selection of T cell receptor beta chains follows, all from one sample in a study of cytomegalovirus exposure and HLA in healthy donors. The repertoire was sequenced with immunoSEQ multiplex PCR; TCRdb's copy has only in-frame clones and lacks some. This sample yields some 130,000 clones, of which roughly 71% are seen a single time; over 6% belongs to the top ten. The source material was PBMCs. The source is a man in his thirties or forties in good health and CMV-seronegative. Each CDR3 is given with its conserved first and last residue. The order of the fields is clone size, D gene, J gene, V gene, CDR3 DNA, CDR3 protein. A D gene is named only where the DNA matches it firmly. Clone size is shown for a subset of rows, as once, few, many or a class of expanded clone.

clone_size: few; d_call: NA; j_call: TRBJ2-2; v_call: TRBV7-2; cdr3_nt: TGTGCCAGCAGCCCCAGAGCAGGGGACCTCGGGGAGCTGTTTTTT; cdr3_aa: CASSPRAGDLGELFF
clone_size: NA; d_call: NA; j_call: TRBJ2-7; v_call: TRBV11-2; cdr3_nt: TGTGCCAGCAGCTTAGAGCTCGGCTACGAGCAGTACTTC; cdr3_aa: CASSLELGYEQYF
clone_size: NA; d_call: NA; j_call: TRBJ1-4; v_call: TRBV28; cdr3_nt: TGTGCCAGCAGTTTGGGGACACTTGGAGGAGAAAAACTGTTTTTT; cdr3_aa: CASSLGTLGGEKLFF
clone_size: NA; d_call: NA; j_call: TRBJ2-7; v_call: TRBV21-1; cdr3_nt: TGTGCCAGCAGCAAACGACAGGCCTACTCCTACGAGCAGTACTTC; cdr3_aa: CASSKRQAYSYEQYF
clone_size: NA; d_call: NA; j_call: TRBJ2-1; v_call: TRBV2; cdr3_nt: TGTGCCAGCAGTTCCCCCGAGTACAATGAGCAGTTCTTC; cdr3_aa: CASSSPEYNEQFF
clone_size: once; d_call: NA; j_call: TRBJ2-5; v_call: TRBV15; cdr3_nt: TGTGCCACCAGCAGAGACCCAGGGAACTCGGAGACCCAGTACTTC; cdr3_aa: CATSRDPGNSETQYF
clone_size: NA; d_call: TRBD1; j_call: TRBJ1-2; v_call: TRBV29-1; cdr3_nt: TGCAGCGTTTCCGGGACAGGGGGGACTAACTATGGCTACACCTTC; cdr3_aa: CSVSGTGGTNYGYTF
clone_size: NA; d_call: TRBD1; j_call: TRBJ2-4; v_call: TRBV5-4; cdr3_nt: TGTGCCAGCTCGTTAACAGGGGATGACAAAAACATTCAGTACTTC; cdr3_aa: CASSLTGDDKNIQYF
clone_size: NA; d_call: NA; j_call: TRBJ2-1; v_call: TRBV7-9; cdr3_nt: TGTGCCAGCAGCCTCGGGGGACTTCCTTACAATGAGCAGTTCTTC; cdr3_aa: CASSLGGLPYNEQFF
clone_size: NA; d_call: TRBD1; j_call: TRBJ2-2; v_call: TRBV5-1; cdr3_nt: TGCGCCAGCAGCAGAGAGCCGGGACAGGTATCCGGGGAGCTGTTTTTT; cdr3_aa: CASSREPGQVSGELFF
clone_size: few; d_call: TRBD1; j_call: TRBJ1-3; v_call: TRBV6-1; cdr3_nt: TGTGCCAGCAGTGACAGGGGGGAATTTATCCGCTCTGGAAACACCATATATTTT; cdr3_aa: CASSDRGEFIRSGNTIYF
clone_size: NA; d_call: TRBD2; j_call: TRBJ2-1; v_call: TRBV11-3; cdr3_nt: TGTGCCAGCAGCTTAGGACCCGGGGGGGCTGGCAATGAGCAGTTCTTC; cdr3_aa: CASSLGPGGAGNEQFF
clone_size: few; d_call: TRBD1; j_call: TRBJ2-7; v_call: TRBV11-2; cdr3_nt: TGTGCCAGCAGCTCGGACAGGGGGTATCGAGAGCAGTACTTC; cdr3_aa: CASSSDRGYREQYF
clone_size: few; d_call: NA; j_call: TRBJ1-2; v_call: TRBV10-3; cdr3_nt: TGTGCCATCAGTAAACAGGGTCTTAGTCGGAGCTACACCTTC; cdr3_aa: CAISKQGLSRSYTF
clone_size: NA; d_call: NA; j_call: TRBJ2-3; v_call: TRBV7-9; cdr3_nt: TGTGCCAGCAGCTTACGGGGGGCATCGGGCACAGATACGCAGTATTTT; cdr3_aa: CASSLRGASGTDTQYF
clone_size: NA; d_call: TRBD1; j_call: TRBJ1-2; v_call: TRBV6-1; cdr3_nt: TGTGCCACCTTGACAGGGAATCTTGCCTACACCTTC; cdr3_aa: CATLTGNLAYTF
clone_size: NA; d_call: NA; j_call: TRBJ2-3; v_call: TRBV2; cdr3_nt: TGTGCCAGCTCAAACACCGGACACACAGATACGCAGTATTTT; cdr3_aa: CASSNTGHTDTQYF
clone_size: NA; d_call: NA; j_call: TRBJ2-1; v_call: TRBV5-1; cdr3_nt: TGCGCCAGCAGCTTAGCTCAGGGAAGCTCCTACAATGAGCAGTTCTTC; cdr3_aa: CASSLAQGSSYNEQFF
clone_size: NA; d_call: NA; j_call: TRBJ2-7; v_call: TRBV2; cdr3_nt: TGTGCCAGCATTGCCAGGAGGTCCTACGAGCAGTACTTC; cdr3_aa: CASIARRSYEQYF
clone_size: NA; d_call: TRBD2; j_call: TRBJ2-7; v_call: TRBV19; cdr3_nt: TGTGCCAGTAGCCCTGGACTAGCGGGGTCCGACTACGAGCAGTACTTC; cdr3_aa: CASSPGLAGSDYEQYF
clone_size: NA; d_call: NA; j_call: TRBJ1-1; v_call: TRBV15; cdr3_nt: TGTGCCACCAGCAGAGATCGACCTGGGGCTAGCACTGAAGCTTTCTTT; cdr3_aa: CATSRDRPGASTEAFF
clone_size: few; d_call: TRBD1; j_call: TRBJ1-3; v_call: TRBV28; cdr3_nt: TGTGCCAGCAGTTCTGGACAGGTGGGAAACACCATATATTTT; cdr3_aa: CASSSGQVGNTIYF
clone_size: few; d_call: NA; j_call: TRBJ2-7; v_call: TRBV21-1; cdr3_nt: TGTGCCAGCAGCAAAGGGGCTTGGGGGACAGGGTTCTACGAGCAGTACTTC; cdr3_aa: CASSKGAWGTGFYEQYF
clone_size: NA; d_call: NA; j_call: TRBJ1-1; v_call: TRBV7-3; cdr3_nt: TGTGCCAGCAGCTTAGGCAGGGGTGGTACTGAAGCTTTCTTT; cdr3_aa: CASSLGRGGTEAFF
clone_size: NA; d_call: NA; j_call: TRBJ1-6; v_call: TRBV7-2; cdr3_nt: TGTGCCAGCAGTCCAGGGGTTTTAGATTCACCCCTCCACTTT; cdr3_aa: CASSPGVLDSPLHF
clone_size: NA; d_call: TRBD1; j_call: TRBJ1-5; v_call: TRBV30; cdr3_nt: TGTGCCTGGAGTTTCGGGACAGGGAAGAGTTCGAATCAGCCCCAGCATTTT; cdr3_aa: CAWSFGTGKSSNQPQHF
clone_size: NA; d_call: NA; j_call: TRBJ1-2; v_call: TRBV29-1; cdr3_nt: TGCAGCGTTGGAGGTGGGGGGACCTATGGCTACACCTTC; cdr3_aa: CSVGGGGTYGYTF
clone_size: NA; d_call: NA; j_call: TRBJ2-2; v_call: TRBV15; cdr3_nt: TGTGCCACCAGCAGAGATGAGGCCGGGGAGCTGTTTTTT; cdr3_aa: CATSRDEAGELFF
clone_size: NA; d_call: TRBD2; j_call: TRBJ2-1; v_call: TRBV5-6; cdr3_nt: TGTGCCAGCAGCTTGTACACGGGAGGCGACAATGAGCAGTTCTTC; cdr3_aa: CASSLYTGGDNEQFF
clone_size: once; d_call: TRBD1; j_call: TRBJ1-1; v_call: TRBV5-1; cdr3_nt: TGCGCCAGCAAAAGGGGACAGCAATTCGAAGCTTTCTTT; cdr3_aa: CASKRGQQFEAFF
clone_size: NA; d_call: TRBD1; j_call: TRBJ1-2; v_call: TRBV5-6; cdr3_nt: TGTGCCAGCAGCGTAGGGGGACAGGGGCCCCGCTATGGCTACACCTTC; cdr3_aa: CASSVGGQGPRYGYTF
clone_size: few; d_call: NA; j_call: TRBJ1-1; v_call: TRBV18; cdr3_nt: TGTGCCAGCTCTCCCGAGCGGATGGGAGGAGGCACTGAAGCTTTCTTT; cdr3_aa: CASSPERMGGGTEAFF
clone_size: NA; d_call: TRBD2; j_call: TRBJ2-3; v_call: TRBV28; cdr3_nt: TGTGCCAGCAGTTTAGATCTAGCGGGGGGGGTAGATACGCAGTATTTT; cdr3_aa: CASSLDLAGGVDTQYF
clone_size: NA; d_call: NA; j_call: TRBJ1-2; v_call: TRBV7-8; cdr3_nt: TGTGCCAGCAGCGCCGGGATGGTTCGCTATGGCTACACCTTC; cdr3_aa: CASSAGMVRYGYTF
clone_size: NA; d_call: NA; j_call: TRBJ2-7; v_call: TRBV15; cdr3_nt: TGTGCCACCAGCAGAGAGGGAGCTAGCTCCTACGAGCAGTACTTC; cdr3_aa: CATSREGASSYEQYF
clone_size: NA; d_call: TRBD1; j_call: TRBJ2-5; v_call: TRBV27; cdr3_nt: TGTGCCAGCAGTTTAACAGGGGAGGAGACCCAGTACTTC; cdr3_aa: CASSLTGEETQYF
clone_size: NA; d_call: NA; j_call: TRBJ2-1; v_call: TRBV6-1; cdr3_nt: TGTGCCGGAACTTCGTCCGGGTACAATGAGCAGTTCTTC; cdr3_aa: CAGTSSGYNEQFF
clone_size: NA; d_call: NA; j_call: TRBJ2-5; v_call: TRBV5-6; cdr3_nt: TGTGCCAGCAGCTTTAAGTCAGGGCGACGGCAAGCGACCCAGTACTTC; cdr3_aa: CASSFKSGRRQATQYF
clone_size: few; d_call: NA; j_call: TRBJ2-5; v_call: TRBV19; cdr3_nt: TGTGCCAGTAGTATAGCGGGTCAAGAGACCCAGTACTTC; cdr3_aa: CASSIAGQETQYF
clone_size: NA; d_call: NA; j_call: TRBJ1-6; v_call: TRBV15; cdr3_nt: TGTGCCACCAGCAGAGAGGCCAGGGGAGATTCACCCCTCCACTTT; cdr3_aa: CATSREARGDSPLHF
clone_size: NA; d_call: TRBD1; j_call: TRBJ1-5; v_call: TRBV6-1; cdr3_nt: TGTGCCAGCAGTGAAGCCAGACAGGGAAGGCGGCATTTT; cdr3_aa: CASSEARQGRRHF
clone_size: NA; d_call: NA; j_call: TRBJ2-1; v_call: TRBV2; cdr3_nt: TGTGCCAGCAAGGGCCTCGGGAGCTCCTACAATGAGCAGTTCTTC; cdr3_aa: CASKGLGSSYNEQFF